These T cell receptor beta chains were read from a single sample in a study of tumor-infiltrating lymphocytes in primary liver carcinoma. TCRdb redid the calling of the multiplex PCR reads with MiXCR, one entry per CDR3 protein. The table has just under 95,000 distinct CDR3 sequences, 68% seen once; the top ten hold 27%. Sample: tumor-adjacent normal liver tissue. Receptors were obtained from a man aged 35 to 55 with primary liver carcinoma and hepatitis B virus infection. Both conserved end residues are part of each CDR3. Fields, in order: D gene, J gene, clone size, V gene, CDR3 protein, CDR3 DNA. D genes are given only for firm matches. The size field is filled for only some rows; it gives once, few, many or a size class.

TRBD1	TRBJ2-7	many	TRBV28	CASKLTGAYEQYF	TGTGCCAGCAAGCTAACAGGGGCCTACGAGCAGTACTTC
TRBD2	TRBJ2-7	once	TRBV12-3/TRBV12-4	CASSQAGVLPSYEQYF	TGTGCCAGCAGTCAGGCGGGGGTCCTACCCTCCTACGAGCAGTACTTC
.	TRBJ2-2	.	TRBV12-5	CASGSASEHNTGELFF	TGCGCTAGTGGTTCGGCCTCGGAACACAACACCGGGGAGCTGTTTTTT
.	TRBJ2-7	.	TRBV11-2	CVSSPTSGVSYEQYF	TGTGTCAGCAGCCCGACTAGTGGGGTCTCCTACGAGCAGTACTTC
TRBD2	TRBJ2-5	.	TRBV11-2	CASSLDLGGEQETQYF	TGTGCCAGCAGCTTAGATTTGGGAGGGGAACAAGAGACCCAGTACTTC
TRBD1	TRBJ1-6	few	TRBV28	CASSRDSSSYNSPLHF	TGTGCCAGCAGTCGGGACAGTAGCTCCTATAATTCACCCCTCCACTTT
.	TRBJ1-3	.	TRBV18	CASSQDASGNTIYF	TGTGCCAGCTCACAAGATGCGTCTGGAAACACCATATATTTT
TRBD2	TRBJ2-1	.	TRBV29-1	CSGRLAGLSNEQFF	TGCAGCGGCAGACTAGCGGGATTATCAAATGAGCAGTTCTTC
TRBD2	TRBJ2-3	once	TRBV24-1	CATSDSAGGTDTQYF	TGTGCCACCAGTGATTCGGCGGGAGGCACAGATACGCAGTATTTT
.	TRBJ2-1	.	TRBV11-1	CASSLGRDLKDEQFF	TGCGCCAGCAGCTTAGGAAGAGATCTAAAGGATGAGCAGTTCTTC
.	TRBJ2-7	many	TRBV29-1	CSVEDEGRAGLEQYF	TGCAGCGTTGAAGATGAGGGAAGGGCTGGCCTAGAGCAGTACTTC
TRBD2	TRBJ2-7	few	TRBV4-1	CASSQDQGLVAYEQHF	TGTGCCAGCAGCCAAGATCAGGGACTAGTCGCCTACGAGCAGCACTTC
TRBD1	TRBJ1-5	many	TRBV30	CAWGQGDSNQPQHF	TGTGCCTGGGGGCAGGGGGATAGCAATCAGCCCCAGCATTTT
.	TRBJ2-1	.	TRBV4-2	CACSQDLNDPKFF	TGTGCCTGCAGCCAAGATCTGAATGATCCGAAGTTCTTC
.	TRBJ1-2	.	TRBV4-1	CASNVTANYSYTF	TGCGCCAGCAACGTGACAGCTAACTATAGCTACACCTTC
.	TRBJ2-1	.	TRBV29-1	CSVERYDPNNEQFF	TGCAGCGTTGAACGGTACGACCCTAACAATGAGCAGTTCTTC
TRBD2	TRBJ2-1	.	TRBV20-1	CSARGLAGGNGMGEHFF	TGCAGTGCTAGAGGGCTAGCGGGAGGCAACGGGATGGGTGAGCATTTCTTC
TRBD1	TRBJ1-6	.	TRBV4-1	CASSQDWYRGSSPLHF	TGCGCCAGCAGCCAGGATTGGTACAGGGGCAGTTCACCCCTCCACTTT